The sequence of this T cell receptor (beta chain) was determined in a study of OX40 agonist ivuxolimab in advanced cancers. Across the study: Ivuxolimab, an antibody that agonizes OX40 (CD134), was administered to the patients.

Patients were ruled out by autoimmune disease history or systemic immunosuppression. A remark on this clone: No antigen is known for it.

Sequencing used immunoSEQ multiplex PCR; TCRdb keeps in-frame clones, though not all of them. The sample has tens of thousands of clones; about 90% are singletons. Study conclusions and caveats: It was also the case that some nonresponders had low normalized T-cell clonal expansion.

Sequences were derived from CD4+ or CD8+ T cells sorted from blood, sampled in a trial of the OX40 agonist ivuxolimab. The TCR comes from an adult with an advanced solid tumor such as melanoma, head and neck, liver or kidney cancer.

The CDR3 is CASSLGDRDVEKLFF. CDR3 DNA sequence: TGTGCCAGCAGCTTAGGGGACAGGGACGTCGAAAAACTGTTTTTT. The chain is built from TRBV11-2 and TRBJ1-4, with 9 bases fitting TRBD1. This CDR3 has 15 amino acids. The V and J ends lost 1 base and 8 bases, in that order; junction bases with no gene match: 5. Per the germline V gene, CDR1 is SGHAT and CDR2 is FQNNGV.